These 27 T cell receptor beta chains were all obtained from the same sample, sequenced in a study of blood T cell repertoires in COVID-19. The assay was immunoSEQ multiplex PCR, and TCRdb's table has in-frame clones only and misses some. The sample yields 100,000 to 150,000 clones, roughly 84% seen once. The specimen sequenced was peripheral blood. The receptors here all came from a woman of 80 years or more with acute or convalescent COVID-19.

This rearrangement joins TRBV5-1 to TRBJ1-5; D gene uncertain. V was clipped by 4 bases and J by 3 bases, with 8 bases between them. Germline lookup yields CDR1 SGHRS and CDR2 YFSETQ. This CDR3 comprises 13 residues. CDR3 sequence reads: CASSEAYNQPQHF. CDR3 coding DNA: TGCGCCAGCAGCGAGGCCTACAATCAGCCCCAGCATTTT.

V gene TRBV7-2 combines with J gene TRBJ1-1; 8 bases align to TRBD1. Germline CDR1 reads SGHTA; CDR2 reads FQGNSA. The trim removed 4 bases at V and 1 base at J, leaving 11 bases unmatched. This CDR3 is 17 amino acids long. The CDR3, as DNA: TGTGCCAGCAGCTCCAAGCCGGGACAGGTCCCGAACACTGAAGCTTTCTTT. Residues: CASSSKPGQVPNTEAFF.

This clone turned up a few times. This sequence joins TRBV7-6 and TRBJ1-3; D gene ambiguous. The CDR3 runs 15 residues. Between the trimmed V and J ends, which lost 1 base and 0 bases, there was a span of 7 bases. Germline V gives CDR1 SGHVS, CDR2 FNYEAQ. CDR3: CASSLGSYSGNTIYF. The CDR3 nucleotides read TGTGCCAGCAGCTTAGGGTCCTACTCTGGAAACACCATATATTTT.

CDR3 nucleotide sequence: TGTGCCAGCAGCTTAGGCAGGGAAGAGACCCAGTACTTC. Its protein product is CASSLGREETQYF. This chain joins TRBV5-4 and TRBJ2-5, with D possibly TRBD1 on 5 matching bases. The germline V gene encodes CDR1 SGHNT and CDR2 YYREEE (reference sequence). Trimming took off 2 bases at V and 3 bases at J, with 8 bases between the two ends. The CDR3 extends over 13 amino acids.

CDR3 nucleotide sequence: TGCGCCAGCCCAGACACCAGAAACTATGGCTACACCTTC. The encoded protein is CASPDTRNYGYTF. The V gene is TRBV10-1, the J gene TRBJ1-2; D gene ambiguous. Germline V gene data show CDR1 as WNHNN and CDR2 as SYGVQD (reference sequence). The CDR3 covers 13 residues. V lost 8 bases and J 2 bases, leaving 12 bases between the germline ends.

CDR3 sequence: CASSPRAGVGYGYTF. The CDR3 DNA is TGCGCCAGCAGCCCCCGAGCGGGGGTGGGGTATGGCTACACCTTC. The V gene is TRBV4-1, the J gene TRBJ1-2; D might be TRBD1 (5 bases). This CDR3 spans 15 amino acids. V was shortened by 4 bases and J by 5 bases, with 17 bases between the two germline ends. The V gene's germline CDR1 is MGHRA and CDR2 YSYEKL.

The rearrangement joins TRBV19 to TRBJ1-6; 11 positions agree with TRBD1. CDR1 and CDR2 (germline): LNHDA, SQIVND (reference sequence). The V segment lost 6 bases and the J segment 10 bases; nucleotides outside the gene matches: 2. CDR3 length: 13 residues. The CDR3 here is CASRDRGRSPLHF. In DNA form, the CDR3 reads TGTGCCAGTAGGGACAGGGGGCGGTCACCCCTCCACTTT. Drawing the rest from reference TRBV19 and TRBJ1-6, the complete variable domain is DGGITQSPKYLFRKEGQNVTLSCEQNLNHDAMYWYRQDPGQGLRLIYYSQIVNDFQKGDIAEGYSVSREKKESFPLTVTSAQKNPTAFYLCASRDRGRSPLHFGNGTRLTVT.

The chain combines TRBV7-9 with TRBJ2-1; 10 bases fit TRBD2. Germline V gene lookup returns CDR1 SEHNR and CDR2 FQNEAQ (reference sequence). The CDR3 is made up of 16 amino acids. V shed 0 bases and J 4 bases; nucleotides not matched to a gene: 3. CDR3: CASSLAAGGVYNEQFF. In DNA, the CDR3 is TGTGCCAGCAGCTTAGCAGCGGGGGGGGTATACAATGAGCAGTTCTTC.

This clone was detected once. The chain is built from TRBV11-2 and TRBJ1-3, with a weak D call TRBD1 (5 bases). Germline CDR1 is SGHAT and CDR2 is FQNNGV. The ends were cut back, 3 bases at V and 4 bases at J, with 7 bases in the middle. There are 13 residues in the CDR3. The CDR3 bases are TGTGCCAGCAGCTTCCAGGGCGGAAACACCATATATTTT. Amino acids: CASSFQGGNTIYF.

The gene calls are TRBV2 and TRBJ2-5, with D perhaps matching TRBD2 (5 bases). The V end lost 2 bases, the J end lost 5 bases, and 9 bases lay between the germline ends. Germline V CDR1 and CDR2: SNHLY, FYNNEI. The CDR3 runs to 13 residues. The CDR3 coding sequence is TGTGCCAGCAGTGAAAGGAGGAAGGAGACCCAGTACTTC. It yields the protein CASSERRKETQYF.

V is TRBV3-1 (or the pseudogene TRBV3-2) and J is TRBJ1-6; D might be TRBD1 (6 bases). V was trimmed by 4 bases and J by 10 bases, leaving 14 bases between them. The CDR3 has 14 residues. Germline V gives CDR1 LGHDT, CDR2 YNNKEL (reference sequence). Written as DNA, the CDR3 is TGTGCCAGCAGCCCGATTGGACAGCTATCACCCCTCCACTTT. It encodes CASSPIGQLSPLHF.

This clone was seen just once. The chain couples TRBV7-9 to TRBJ1-1; TRBD1 is a possible D gene (6 bases). Between the trimmed V and J ends, which lost 5 bases and 2 bases, there was a span of 12 bases. From germline, CDR1 is SEHNR and CDR2 FQNEAQ (reference sequence). The CDR3 is 14 residues long. The DNA for the CDR3 is TGTGCCAGCAGCCACAGGGAAACTAACACTGAAGCTTTCTTT. Its translation: CASSHRETNTEAFF. Filled out from reference TRBV7-9 and TRBJ1-1, the complete variable domain reads DTGVSQNPRHKITKRGQNVTFRCDPISEHNRLYWYRQTLGQGPEFLTYFQNEAQLEKSRLLSDRFSAERPKGSFSTLEIQRTEQGDSAMYLCASSHRETNTEAFFGQGTRLTVV.

V is TRBV13 and J is TRBJ2-6, with D possibly matching TRBD2 (6 bases). CDR3 length: 14 residues. With 5 bases removed from V and 3 bases from J, the gap between germline ends came to 8 bases. Germline V gene sequence: CDR1 PRHDT, CDR2 FYEKMQ (reference sequence). The CDR3: CASSPGVGANVLTF. The CDR3 region has the DNA TGTGCCAGCAGCCCGGGAGTTGGGGCCAACGTCCTGACTTTC.

This chain joins TRBV6-5 and TRBJ1-2, with 9 bases identical to TRBD1. This CDR3 contains 14 residues. V gave up 10 bases and J gave up 7 bases; unmatched junction bases: 13. Germline V gene lookup returns CDR1 MNHEY and CDR2 SVGAGI. CDR3: CATKWDRETSGYTF. Here the CDR3 DNA reads TGTGCCACCAAATGGGACAGGGAAACAAGTGGCTACACCTTC.

This rearrangement joins TRBV9 to TRBJ2-1, with 9 positions matching TRBD2. Germline V gene sequence: CDR1 SGDLS, CDR2 YYNGEE. This CDR3 is built from 17 residues. V lost 2 bases and J lost 0; bases outside the gene matches: 6. The CDR3 sequence: CASSVSTSGSSYNEQFF. The CDR3 DNA is TGTGCCAGCAGCGTGTCGACTAGCGGAAGCTCCTACAATGAGCAGTTCTTC.

This clone was seen more than once but under ten times. The V call is TRBV6-6, the J call TRBJ1-6; D ambiguous. Trimming cost V 6 bases and J 5 bases, with 14 bases left between them. The CDR3 is made up of 15 amino acids. Germline CDR1 MNHNY, CDR2 SVGAGI (reference sequence). CDR3 DNA sequence: TGTGCCAGCAGCCTCACGGGTATGGATAATTCACCCCTCCACTTT. This translates into CASSLTGMDNSPLHF.

J is TRBJ2-3 and V is TRBV7-2; 8 bases match TRBD2. Germline CDR1 SGHTA, CDR2 FQGNSA. The ends lost 5 bases at V and 4 bases at J; junction bases unmatched: 8. The CDR3 spans 15 residues. CDR3 nucleotides: TGTGCCAGCAGCCCGATTCGGGGGGGCGCAGATACGCAGTATTTT. Amino acids: CASSPIRGGADTQYF.

The chain employs TRBV6-2 or TRBV6-3 and TRBJ2-7; maybe TRBD1 (5 bases). Germline V gene lookup returns CDR1 MNHEY and CDR2 SVGEGT. Trimming took 5 bases from V and 8 from J, leaving 16 bases between them. This CDR3 is built from 13 residues. CDR3 in DNA: TGTGCCAGCAGTCAAATCGCAGGGTTTCAGCAGTACTTC. Its protein is CASSQIAGFQQYF.

The V call is TRBV19, the J call TRBJ1-5; 8 bases match TRBD1. CDR1 is LNHDA, CDR2 SQIVND, per germline (reference sequence). The CDR3 has 18 amino acids. With 5 bases clipped from V and 0 bases from J, the junction kept 12 bases outside the gene matches. The CDR3 loop is CASSGGQGALTSNQPQHF. CDR3 nucleotide sequence: TGTGCCAGTAGTGGGGGGCAGGGGGCACTAACTAGCAATCAGCCCCAGCATTTT.

The CDR3 DNA is TGCGCCAGCAGCTTGGCGGGAGGGGGGAAGACAGATACGCAGTATTTT. Translation: CASSLAGGGKTDTQYF. V usage is TRBV5-1 and J usage is TRBJ2-3; 8 bases line up with TRBD2. Germline CDR1 and CDR2: SGHRS and YFSETQ. V dropped 0 bases and J dropped 3; count of bases not matched to a gene: 6. CDR3 size: 16 residues. The full variable domain, completed using reference TRBV5-1 and TRBJ2-3, is KAGVTQTPRYLIKTRGQQVTLSCSPISGHRSVSWYQQTPGQGLQFLFEYFSETQRNKGNFPGRFSGRQFSNSRSEMNVSTLELGDSALYLCASSLAGGGKTDTQYFGPGTRLTVL.

The gene calls are TRBV7-9 and TRBJ1-5; D is unresolved. Deletions cut 6 bases from V and 2 bases from J, with 11 bases between. Germline-derived CDR1 and CDR2 are SEHNR and FQNEAQ (reference sequence). The CDR3 covers 14 residues. The CDR3 loop reads CASSASQGNQPQHF. The CDR3 DNA reads TGTGCCAGCAGTGCCTCCCAGGGCAATCAGCCCCAGCATTTT.

In its sample, this clone was seen once. The chain joins TRBV27 to TRBJ2-1; 7 nucleotides match TRBD2. V shed 5 bases and J 2 bases; nucleotides not matched to a gene: 9. CDR3 length: 16 amino acids. Germline CDR1 is MNHEY and CDR2 is SMNVEV (reference sequence). The CDR3 bases are TGTGCCAGCAGTGTCAATCGGGGGGATACCTACAATGAGCAGTTCTTC. Translated: CASSVNRGDTYNEQFF.

The rearrangement uses TRBV11-3 and TRBJ2-5, with 7 nucleotides matching TRBD1. V lost 5 bases, J lost 4 bases, and 10 bases stayed unmatched. Germline V gene data show CDR1 as SGHNT and CDR2 as YENEEA. This CDR3 spans 15 amino acids. CDR3: CASSPGQQRGETQYF. The CDR3 DNA reads TGTGCCAGCAGCCCGGGACAGCAAAGGGGAGAGACCCAGTACTTC.

V is TRBV9 and J is TRBJ1-1; TRBD1 is a possible D gene (6 bases). Looked up from germline, CDR1 is SGDLS and CDR2 is YYNGEE. Trimming pared 3 bases from V and 3 bases from J, leaving 6 bases between. This CDR3 contains 12 residues. The CDR3 nucleotides read TGTGCCAGCAGCGGGACAGACACTGAAGCTTTCTTT. Protein product: CASSGTDTEAFF.

The J gene is TRBJ1-5, the V gene TRBV7-9, with TRBD1 matching 9 bases. Germline values: CDR1 SEHNR, CDR2 FQNEAQ (reference sequence). V trimming: 5 bases; J trimming: 4 bases; junction bases outside the gene matches: 0. The CDR3 is 13 residues long. This CDR3 is CASSGTGNQPQHF. Here the CDR3 DNA reads TGTGCCAGCAGCGGGACAGGGAATCAGCCCCAGCATTTT.

The rearrangement joins TRBV5-1 to TRBJ2-1; TRBD1 is a possible D gene (6 bases). The CDR3 is 12 residues long. V was trimmed by 1 base and J by 8 bases, leaving 7 bases between them. The V gene's germline CDR1 is SGHRS and CDR2 YFSETQ. CDR3 sequence reads: CASSLQGYEQFF. DNA of the CDR3: TGCGCCAGCAGCTTGCAGGGGTATGAGCAGTTCTTC.

The chain uses TRBV7-9 and TRBJ1-2; D is unresolved. The CDR3 length is 17 residues. From germline, CDR1 is SEHNR and CDR2 FQNEAQ (reference sequence). Trimming took off 2 bases at V and 0 bases at J, with 16 bases between the two ends. The CDR3 region is CASSLWAVSTSNYGYTF. The CDR3 nucleotides are TGTGCCAGCAGCTTATGGGCAGTGAGTACGTCTAACTATGGCTACACCTTC.